These T cell receptor beta chains were read from a single sample in a study of cytomegalovirus exposure and HLA in healthy donors. Libraries were prepared by immunoSEQ multiplex PCR; TCRdb keeps only in-frame clonotypes and omits some of them. Its listing shows just over 60,000 clones. Sequencing input: PBMCs. Every receptor here comes from a man in his thirties or forties in good health and CMV-seropositive. The conserved cysteine and the conserved F or W are not part of the CDR3 here. D genes are given only for firm matches.

V: TRBV10-3
J: TRBJ1-5
D: NA
CDR3: AITTAVNQPQH

V: TRBV25-1
J: TRBJ2-5
D: NA
CDR3: ASSEPGHDEETQY

V: TRBV19
J: TRBJ2-6
D: NA
CDR3: ASTPRNIGTSGANVLT

V: TRBV7-9
J: TRBJ2-7
D: TRBD2
CDR3: ASSWTSAAYEQY

V: TRBV14
J: TRBJ2-3
D: TRBD2
CDR3: ASSQDRLAGARTDTQY

V: TRBV9
J: TRBJ2-1
D: TRBD1
CDR3: ASSVQGESNEQF

V: TRBV4-2
J: TRBJ1-2
D: NA
CDR3: ASSQDEGSYGYT

V: TRBV30
J: TRBJ2-7
D: NA
CDR3: AWSRQDSYEQY

V: TRBV7-2
J: TRBJ2-7
D: TRBD2
CDR3: ASSFAGGVPYEQY

V: TRBV19
J: TRBJ1-6
D: NA
CDR3: ASSILGAYNSPLH

V: TRBV18
J: TRBJ2-2
D: NA
CDR3: ASSPLTSSSGELF

V: TRBV4-1
J: TRBJ2-1
D: TRBD2
CDR3: ASSQGLLAGPSGDEQF

V: TRBV7-9
J: TRBJ1-6
D: TRBD1
CDR3: ASSPPTGSSYNSPLH

V: TRBV6-1
J: TRBJ2-1
D: NA
CDR3: ASSEIDYNEQF

V: TRBV4-2
J: TRBJ1-2
D: NA
CDR3: ASRWGVGGYT